This T cell receptor (beta chain) was recorded in a study of blood T cell repertoires in COVID-19. Germline V gene data show CDR1 as KGHDR and CDR2 as SFDVKD. This CDR3 is 16 amino acids long. The V gene end was trimmed by 3 bases and the J gene end by 6 bases; junction bases not matched to a gene: 8. The data were produced by immunoSEQ multiplex PCR, yet TCRdb's version contains in-frame clones alone and is incomplete. There are some 300,000 clones in the sample; 75% to 90% occur only once, and roughly 14% lies in the top ten. The V gene is TRBV24-1, the J gene TRBJ2-2, with 8 bases that match TRBD1. Source material: peripheral blood. The clonotype was recovered from an older woman with COVID-19, enrolled during active disease. The CDR3 bases are TGTGCCACCAGTGATCTCGGACAGGGATTGTCCGGGGAGCTGTTTTTT. Translated, it gives CATSDLGQGLSGELFF.